This passage covers 17 T cell receptor beta chains from one sample sequenced in a study of shared clonotypes between healthy human individuals. Libraries were prepared by immunoSEQ multiplex PCR; TCRdb keeps only in-frame clonotypes and omits some of them. Of 450,000 to 500,000 clones in the sample, approximately 84% are singletons; the top ten hold roughly 13%. Sequencing input: PBMCs. The receptors here all came from a middle-aged woman in good health. Some clones in this sample may be carry-over from other donors' samples.

This sequence joins TRBV30 and TRBJ2-7; 10 nucleotides line up with TRBD2. The CDR3 contains 14 residues. Germline assignment: CDR1 GTSNPN and CDR2 SVGIG (reference sequence). V lost 4 bases, J lost 1 base, and 4 bases stayed unmatched. CDR3 nucleotide sequence: TGTGCCTGGACATCTAGCGGGAGTTCCTACGAGCAGTACTTC. Amino acid sequence: CAWTSSGSSYEQYF.

This chain joins TRBV5-6 and TRBJ2-1; TRBD2 aligns across 7 bases. The V and J ends lost 1 base and 4 bases, in that order; junction bases with no gene match: 11. Germline lookup yields CDR1 SGHDT and CDR2 YYEEEE. CDR3 size: 17 residues. The CDR3: CASSLTGLVGGYNEQFF. In nucleotides, the CDR3 is TGTGCCAGCAGCTTGACTGGACTAGTTGGTGGGTACAATGAGCAGTTCTTC. Full variable domain (rest looked up from reference TRBV5-6 and TRBJ2-1): DAGVTQSPTHLIKTRGQQVTLRCSPKSGHDTVSWYQQALGQGPQFIFQYYEEEERQRGNFPDRFSGHQFPNYSSELNVNALLLGDSALYLCASSLTGLVGGYNEQFFGPGTRLTVL.

The chain recombines TRBV6-5 with TRBJ2-7, with TRBD2 matching 10 bases. Germline assignment: CDR1 MNHEY and CDR2 SVGAGI. The CDR3 is made up of 13 amino acids. V lost 4 bases to trimming and J lost 9 bases; unmatched junction nucleotides: 6. CDR3 in DNA: TGTGCCAGCAGTTCCTCTAGCGGGAGTTTGCAGTACTTC. Encoded protein: CASSSSSGSLQYF.

V usage is TRBV9 and J usage is TRBJ2-2; D is perhaps TRBD1 (7 bases). The CDR3 covers 15 residues. CDR1 is SGDLS, CDR2 YYNGEE, per germline. The ends were cut back, 3 bases at V and 5 bases at J, with 14 bases in the middle. The CDR3, as DNA: TGTGCCAGCAGCGCCGGACAGGCGGGGACCGGGGAGCTGTTTTTT. Amino acid sequence: CASSAGQAGTGELFF.

In its sample, this clone was seen once. The chain recombines TRBV28 with TRBJ1-5; D perhaps matches TRBD1 (6 bases). Germline CDR1 and CDR2: MDHEN and SYDVKM. The CDR3 length is 16 residues. V lost 8 bases and J 4 bases, leaving 21 bases between the germline ends. In DNA, the CDR3 is TGTGCCAGCGAAGTATGGGATACAGGGAGAAATCAGCCCCAGCATTTT. This encodes CASEVWDTGRNQPQHF.

The CDR3 DNA sequence: TGTGCCAGCAGCTCCCCCGGACAGGGGAGCAATCAGCCCCAGCATTTT. Translation: CASSSPGQGSNQPQHF. J is TRBJ1-5 and V is TRBV7-2, with 9 positions matching TRBD1. CDR1 and CDR2 from the germline V gene are SGHTA and FQGNSA. The CDR3 is 16 residues long. V lost 4 bases to trimming and J lost 1 base; unmatched junction nucleotides: 5.

The chain is built from TRBV27 and TRBJ2-3; D is unresolved. Trimming left V 1 base short and J 1 base short, with 6 bases between. This CDR3 region has 14 residues. Germline assignment: CDR1 MNHEY and CDR2 SMNVEV (reference sequence). The CDR3 spells CASSLFGGTDTQYF. The CDR3 DNA sequence: TGTGCCAGCAGTTTATTTGGGGGCACAGATACGCAGTATTTT.

Regarding this clone: This probably arose from a read error, given a far larger clone one base away. The chain uses TRBV9 and TRBJ2-7, with a tentative D call TRBD2 (5 bases). The CDR3 has 13 residues. In germline, CDR1 is SGDLS, CDR2 YYNGEE. The V end lost 7 bases, the J end lost 3 bases, and 14 bases lay between the germline ends. CDR3 nucleotides: TGTGCCAGCGGGCGGGCGGAAAGCTACGAGCAGTACTTC. Translating gives CASGRAESYEQYF. The whole variable domain, remainder taken from reference TRBV9 and TRBJ2-7, is DSGVTQTPKHLITATGQRVTLRCSPRSGDLSVYWYQQSLDQGLQFLIQYYNGEERAKGNILERFSAQQFPDLHSELNLSSLELGDSALYFCASGRAESYEQYFGPGTRLTVT.

On this clone: This likely traces to a read error, being one base from a far larger clone. The sample carries other DNA sequences with the same CDR3. The chain carries TRBV30 and TRBJ1-2; D call uncertain. This CDR3 has 12 residues. Germline values: CDR1 GTSNPN, CDR2 SVGIG (reference sequence). CDR3 nucleotides: TGTTCCTGGAACCCGGGCGACTATGGCTACACCTTC. Translation: CSWNPGDYGYTF.

A few counts support this clone. This chain joins TRBV11-2 and TRBJ1-1; D might be TRBD1 (5 bases). V was cut by 1 base and J by 3 bases, with 12 bases left in between. There are 15 residues in the CDR3. The germline V gene has CDR1 SGHAT and CDR2 FQNNGV. CDR3 in amino acids: CASSLGGPTYTEAFF. Written as DNA, the CDR3 is TGTGCCAGCAGCTTAGGGGGACCTACGTACACTGAAGCTTTCTTT.

This chain uses TRBV28 with TRBJ2-7, with unresolved D. CDR1 and CDR2 (germline): MDHEN, SYDVKM. The CDR3 sequence is 15 residues long. Trimming pared 6 bases from V and 4 bases from J, leaving 19 bases between. The CDR3: CASRDSRRNPYEQYF. The CDR3 region has the DNA TGTGCCAGCAGAGACTCTAGGCGAAACCCTTACGAGCAGTACTTC.

V gene TRBV5-4 combines with J gene TRBJ2-5; 7 nucleotides match TRBD1. Losses at the gene ends were 0 bases for V and 4 bases for J; bases not matched to a gene: 3. The CDR3 covers 14 residues. Germline CDR1 reads SGHNT; CDR2 reads YYREEE (reference sequence). This CDR3 is CASSLDRGRETQYF. In nucleotides, the CDR3 is TGTGCCAGCAGCTTGGACAGGGGTAGAGAGACCCAGTACTTC. Looking up the rest from reference TRBV5-4 and TRBJ2-5 gives the full variable domain: ETGVTQSPTHLIKTRGQQVTLRCSSQSGHNTVSWYQQALGQGPQFIFQYYREEENGRGNFPPRFSGLQFPNYSSELNVNALELDDSALYLCASSLDRGRETQYFGPGTRLLVL.

Concerning this clone: A single base is all that separates this from a far larger clone, so a read error is likely. This chain connects TRBV5-8 to TRBJ1-4; no clear D gene. V was shortened by 0 bases and J by 7 bases, with 4 bases between the two germline ends. CDR3 length equals 12 residues. Per the germline V gene, CDR1 is SGHTS and CDR2 is YDEGEE. CDR3 nucleotide sequence: TGTGCCAGCAGCTTGGATTCTGAAAAACTGTTTTTT. Its protein product is CASSLDSEKLFF.

The rearrangement uses TRBV2 and TRBJ2-6; no firm D call. CDR3 length equals 17 residues. Trimming took 8 bases from V and 0 from J, leaving 17 bases between them. Germline-derived CDR1 and CDR2 are SNHLY and FYNNEI. The CDR3 loop reads CASGLLASLSGANVLTF. The CDR3, as DNA: TGTGCCAGCGGGCTTTTGGCCTCACTCTCTGGGGCCAACGTCCTGACTTTC.

This chain connects TRBV19 to TRBJ2-7, with a weak D call TRBD1 (6 bases). The V gene lost 3 bases and the J gene lost 1 base, with 19 bases spanning the gap. The CDR3 length is 17 residues. Per germline, CDR1 LNHDA and CDR2 SQIVND (reference sequence). In DNA, the CDR3 is TGTGCCAGTAGTATGGTTAGAGGTCGCAGGGGATCCTACGAGCAGTACTTC. Encoded protein: CASSMVRGRRGSYEQYF.

The chain links TRBV28 to TRBJ2-3; 7 bases align to TRBD2. The germline gives CDR1 MDHEN, CDR2 SYDVKM. The CDR3 covers 13 residues. Unmatched junction bases numbered 4, after V lost 8 bases and J lost 2 bases. CDR3 protein: CASLSGITDTQYF. CDR3 DNA sequence: TGTGCCAGCCTAAGCGGGATCACAGATACGCAGTATTTT.

This chain connects TRBV6-1 to TRBJ2-1; D is perhaps TRBD2 (6 bases). Germline values: CDR1 MNHNS, CDR2 SASEGT. V was clipped by 6 bases and J by 5 bases, with 14 bases between them. The CDR3 totals 14 residues. The CDR3 nucleotides are TGTGCCAGCAGGTGGGCGGGCGGGAACAATGAGCAGTTCTTC. Translating gives CASRWAGGNNEQFF.